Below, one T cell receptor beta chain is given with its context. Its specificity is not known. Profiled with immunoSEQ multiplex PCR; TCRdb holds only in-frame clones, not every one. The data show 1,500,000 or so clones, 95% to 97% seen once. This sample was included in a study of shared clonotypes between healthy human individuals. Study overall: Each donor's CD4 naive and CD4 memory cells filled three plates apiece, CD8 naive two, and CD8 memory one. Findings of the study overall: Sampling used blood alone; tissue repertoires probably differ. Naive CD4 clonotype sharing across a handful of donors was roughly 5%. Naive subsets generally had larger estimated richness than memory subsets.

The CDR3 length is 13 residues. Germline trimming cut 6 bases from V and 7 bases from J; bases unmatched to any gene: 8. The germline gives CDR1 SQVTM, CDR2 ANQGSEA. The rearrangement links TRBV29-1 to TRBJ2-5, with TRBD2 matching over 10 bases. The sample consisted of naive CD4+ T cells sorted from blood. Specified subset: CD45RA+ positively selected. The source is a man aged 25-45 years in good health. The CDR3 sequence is CSVGLAARGTQYF. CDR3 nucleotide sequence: TGCAGCGTCGGACTAGCGGCGCGGGGGACCCAGTACTTC.